A single sample gave rise to the 6 T cell receptor beta chains below, sequenced in a study of cytomegalovirus exposure and HLA in healthy donors (dated by TCRdb to between 2016 and 2019). The protocol used for the library was the immunoSEQ multiplex PCR assay. A mixture of 60 forward primers for TCR Vbeta segments and 13 reverse primers for TCR Jbeta segments was used in the multiplex PCR. Held by TCRdb, this immuneACCESS table contains in-frame sequences only and omits some clones. Under half of the omission traces to an unresolved V gene where checked; the cause of the rest is unknown. For this sample the table gives fewer than 150,000 clones, of which 70% to 75% were detected only once. The leading ten clones occupy about an eighth of the sample. Sequencing was carried out using PBMCs. Receptors were obtained from a human donor in good health.

The V gene is TRBV10-3, the J gene TRBJ2-1; 9 bases line up with TRBD2. The CDR3 runs 15 residues. Germline V gives CDR1 ENHRY, CDR2 SYGVKD. V trimming: 4 bases; J trimming: 4 bases; junction bases outside the gene matches: 5. In nucleotides, the CDR3 is TGTGCCATCAGTGCAAGGACTAGCGCTTACAATGAGCAGTTCTTC. As protein: CAISARTSAYNEQFF.

The chain is built from TRBV27 and TRBJ1-5, with D possibly matching TRBD1 (6 bases). Looked up from germline, CDR1 is MNHEY and CDR2 is SMNVEV (reference sequence). CDR3 length equals 15 residues. Trimming pared 0 bases from V and 2 bases from J, leaving 8 bases between. CDR3 nucleotide sequence: TGTGCCAGCAGTTTATCCAGGGGAGGCAATCAGCCCCAGCATTTT. Protein product: CASSLSRGGNQPQHF.

This clone showed up just a few times. The chain is built from TRBV2 and TRBJ2-7; 9 bases are a match to TRBD2. Unmatched junction bases numbered 3, after V lost 4 bases and J lost 2 bases. The CDR3 loop spans 14 amino acids. Germline CDR1 reads SNHLY; CDR2 reads FYNNEI. DNA of the CDR3: TGTGCCAGCAGTGGTCGCGGGGGGGCCTACGAGCAGTACTTC. Translation gives CASSGRGGAYEQYF.

This chain links TRBV5-1 with TRBJ2-2, with 8 positions matching TRBD1. J lost 0 bases, V lost 4 bases, and 5 bases had no gene match. From germline, CDR1 is SGHRS and CDR2 YFSETQ. The length of the CDR3 is 16 residues. Here the CDR3 reads CASSTWTGTNTGELFF. CDR3 DNA: TGCGCCAGCAGCACCTGGACAGGGACGAACACCGGGGAGCTGTTTTTT.

This sequence joins TRBV7-2 and TRBJ2-2; D is undetermined. In germline, CDR1 is SGHTA, CDR2 FQGNSA. Trimming removed 2 bases from V and 1 base from J, with 5 bases in between. The CDR3 totals 14 residues. As DNA, the CDR3 is TGTGCCAGCAGCTTAAGACAGAACACCGGGGAGCTGTTTTTT. Its protein product is CASSLRQNTGELFF. The whole variable domain, filled in from reference TRBV7-2 and TRBJ2-2, reads GAGVSQSPSNKVTEKGKDVELRCDPISGHTALYWYRQSLGQGLEFLIYFQGNSAPDKSGLPSDRFSAERTGGSVSTLTIQRTQQEDSAVYLCASSLRQNTGELFFGEGSRLTVL.

V and J are TRBV7-2 and TRBJ2-1, with a tentative D call TRBD2 (6 bases). This CDR3 spans 15 amino acids. The germline V gene encodes CDR1 SGHTA and CDR2 FQGNSA. The V and J ends lost 1 base and 5 bases respectively, with 12 bases between them. DNA of the CDR3: TGTGCCAGCAGCTTAGTTAGGACTACCGACAATGAGCAGTTCTTC. Its translation is CASSLVRTTDNEQFF.